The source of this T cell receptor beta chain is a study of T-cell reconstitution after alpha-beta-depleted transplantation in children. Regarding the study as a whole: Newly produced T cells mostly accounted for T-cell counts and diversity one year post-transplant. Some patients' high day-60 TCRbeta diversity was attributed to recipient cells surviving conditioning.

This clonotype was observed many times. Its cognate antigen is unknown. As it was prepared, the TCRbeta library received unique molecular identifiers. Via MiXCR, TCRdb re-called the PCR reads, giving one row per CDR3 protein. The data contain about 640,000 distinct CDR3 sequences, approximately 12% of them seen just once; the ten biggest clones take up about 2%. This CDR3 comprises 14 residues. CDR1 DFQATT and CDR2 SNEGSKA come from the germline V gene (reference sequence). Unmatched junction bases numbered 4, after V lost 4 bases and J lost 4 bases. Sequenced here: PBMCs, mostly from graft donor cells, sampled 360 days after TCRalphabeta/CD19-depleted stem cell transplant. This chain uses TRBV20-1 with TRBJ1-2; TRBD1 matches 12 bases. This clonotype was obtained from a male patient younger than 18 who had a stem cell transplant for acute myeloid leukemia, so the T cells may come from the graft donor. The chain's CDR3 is CSAIRDRGLYGYTF. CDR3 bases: TGCAGTGCTATCCGGGACAGGGGGCTCTATGGCTACACCTTC.